The 32 T cell receptor beta chains given below trace back to one sample, sequenced in a study of T-cell memory formation after mild COVID-19. TCRdb fed the 5' RACE reads into MiXCR, producing one record per CDR3 protein. The sample lists approximately 190,000 distinct CDR3 sequences; 15% to 20% were seen once. The sequenced material came from PBMCs or a T cell subset sorted from them (not recorded which). Receptors were obtained from an adult woman who had mild COVID-19 (a few samples of this study predate the infection). Cell type and time point are not known.

V gene TRBV2 combines with J gene TRBJ1-2; a possible D gene is TRBD1 (5 bases). The V gene's germline CDR1 is SNHLY and CDR2 FYNNEI. With 6 bases removed from V and 3 bases from J, the gap between germline ends came to 14 bases. There are 14 residues in the CDR3. CDR3 sequence reads: CASSEGRGDYGYTF. The CDR3 nucleotides are TGTGCCAGCAGCGAGGGCCGGGGGGACTATGGCTACACCTTC.

The chain links TRBV18 to TRBJ2-7; possibly TRBD2 for D (6 bases). CDR1 is KGHSH, CDR2 LQKENI, per germline. Trimming took off 3 bases at V and 1 base at J, with 16 bases between the two ends. The CDR3 is 16 residues long. The CDR3 coding sequence is TGTGCCAGCTCACCTCCTGGATGGAGGGGATCCTACGAGCAGTACTTC. Translating it yields CASSPPGWRGSYEQYF.

This clonotype has only a few counts. This chain joins TRBV7-2 and TRBJ2-5; D remains ambiguous. The germline V gene has CDR1 SGHTA and CDR2 FQGNSA. This CDR3 is built from 16 residues. V was trimmed by 1 base and J by 1 base, leaving 13 bases between them. In DNA, the CDR3 is TGTGCCAGCAGCTTAGAATGGCGAAGGGCCCAAGAGACCCAGTACTTC. Its protein is CASSLEWRRAQETQYF.

This chain links TRBV5-5 with TRBJ1-1; weak D call: TRBD1 (5 bases). Per germline, CDR1 SGHKS and CDR2 YYEKEE (reference sequence). With 3 bases removed from V and 4 bases from J, the gap between germline ends came to 16 bases. CDR3 length: 15 residues. This chain's CDR3 is CASSSGPSAGTEAFF. The CDR3, as DNA: TGTGCCAGCAGCTCGGGACCATCCGCGGGCACTGAAGCTTTCTTT.

This clonotype was found a few times. The gene calls are TRBV10-2 and TRBJ2-5; the match to TRBD2 covers 8 bases. V lost 3 bases, J lost 5 bases, and 8 bases stayed unmatched. CDR1 is WSHSY, CDR2 SAAADI, per germline. The CDR3 sequence is 15 residues long. CDR3 protein: CASSESWTSIETQYF. The DNA for the CDR3 is TGCGCCAGCAGTGAAAGTTGGACTAGCATTGAGACCCAGTACTTC.

The sample holds a few counts of this clonotype. This chain links TRBV7-9 with TRBJ2-3; 9 bases agree with TRBD1. The V and J ends lost 6 bases and 1 base, in that order; junction bases with no gene match: 8. The V gene's germline CDR1 is SEHNR and CDR2 FQNEAQ (reference sequence). The CDR3 has 16 residues. Here the CDR3 DNA reads TGTGCCAGCAGACGAACGGGACAGGGACGCACAGATACGCAGTATTTT. It specifies CASRRTGQGRTDTQYF.

This sequence joins TRBV12-3 or TRBV12-4 and TRBJ2-2, with TRBD1 as a possible D gene (6 bases). The CDR3 runs 18 residues. V shed 5 bases and J shed 1 base, with 20 bases lying between them. For the CDR3, the DNA is TGTGCCAGCAGTGCCACCTACACAGGGCTTAGGAACACCGGGGAGCTGTTTTTT. It yields the protein CASSATYTGLRNTGELFF.

The chain has TRBV12-3 or TRBV12-4 and TRBJ2-3; no definite D call. This CDR3 region has 14 residues. Trimming removed 2 bases from V and 6 bases from J, with 12 bases in between. The CDR3 is CASSLLVRSDTQYF. CDR3 coding DNA: TGTGCCAGCAGTTTATTGGTGCGCTCGGATACGCAGTATTTT.

This clonotype turned up a few times. The CDR3 DNA is TGTGCCAGCTCACCACCGGGGGTCACTGAAGCTTTCTTT. Encoded protein: CASSPPGVTEAFF. The chain carries TRBV18 and TRBJ1-1, with D possibly matching TRBD1 (5 bases). The CDR3 loop spans 13 amino acids. CDR1 and CDR2 from the germline V gene are KGHSH and LQKENI. V shed 0 bases and J shed 4 bases, with 6 bases lying between them. The full variable domain, its missing parts supplied by reference TRBV18 and TRBJ1-1, is NAGVMQNPRHLVRRRGQEARLRCSPMKGHSHVYWYRQLPEEGLKFMVYLQKENIIDESGMPKERFSAEFPKEGPSILRIQQVVRGDSAAYFCASSPPGVTEAFFGQGTRLTVV.

In this sample, this clonotype turned up a few times. For the CDR3, the DNA is TGCAGTGCCTCGAACCCAACGGCGGGCTCCTACGAGCAGTACTTC. Its protein is CSASNPTAGSYEQYF. This rearrangement joins TRBV20-1 to TRBJ2-7; D is perhaps TRBD2 (5 bases). Trimming pared 6 bases from V and 0 bases from J, leaving 18 bases between. Germline assignment: CDR1 DFQATT and CDR2 SNEGSKA (reference sequence). The CDR3 is 15 amino acids.

This clonotype was detected only a few times. The chain couples TRBV12-3 or TRBV12-4 to TRBJ2-1; maybe TRBD2 (6 bases). The CDR3 has 11 amino acids. V was clipped by 7 bases and J by 15 bases, with 16 bases between them. CDR3 region: CASTDGLTRFF. CDR3 bases: TGTGCCAGCACCGATGGACTAACCCGGTTCTTC.

This clonotype was detected a few times. The rearrangement uses TRBV6-6 and TRBJ2-3, with D perhaps being TRBD1 or TRBD2 (5 bases each). V lost 7 bases and J 4 bases, leaving 21 bases between the germline ends. The CDR3 sequence is 16 residues long. Germline lookup yields CDR1 MNHNY and CDR2 SVGAGI (reference sequence). Here the CDR3 DNA reads TGTGCCAGCACCCGTCGGGCAGCCAGAGGGGCAGATACGCAGTATTTT. Protein: CASTRRAARGADTQYF.

This clonotype was detected a few times. The chain is built from TRBV7-9 and TRBJ1-3; no firm D call. V was pared by 5 bases and J by 0 bases, with 8 bases between. CDR3 length: 14 amino acids. CDR1 and CDR2 (germline): SEHNR, FQNEAQ (reference sequence). The CDR3: CASSLSYSGNTIYF. CDR3 DNA sequence: TGTGCCAGCAGCCTCAGTTACTCTGGAAACACCATATATTTT.

The chain uses TRBV4-3 and TRBJ2-1; 10 bases match TRBD2. The length of the CDR3 is 17 residues. Trimming cost V 0 bases and J 9 bases; bases outside gene matches: 11. The germline CDR1 and CDR2 sequences are LGHNA and YSLEER. CDR3 DNA sequence: TGCGCCAGCAGCCAAGACGTAGCTAGCGGGAGTATGGGTGAGCAGTTCTTC. This codes for CASSQDVASGSMGEQFF.

This clonotype was recorded a few times. The chain is built from TRBV29-1 and TRBJ2-2; 9 bases are a match to TRBD2. CDR1 is SQVTM and CDR2 is ANQGSEA in the germline V gene. This CDR3 comprises 14 residues. J was trimmed by 7 bases and V by 7 bases; bases with no gene match: 10. This CDR3 is CSGSLAGVGGELFF. For the CDR3, the DNA is TGCAGCGGATCTTTAGCGGGAGTAGGCGGGGAGCTGTTTTTT.

The rearrangement joins TRBV6-2 or TRBV6-3 to TRBJ2-2, with D unresolved. Trimming stripped 0 bases from V and 5 bases from J, with 10 bases between. The CDR3 covers 15 residues. Germline V gene lookup returns CDR1 MNHEY and CDR2 SVGEGT. CDR3 in amino acids: CASSYSGQTTGELFF. CDR3 DNA sequence: TGTGCCAGCAGTTACTCAGGGCAGACGACCGGGGAGCTGTTTTTT.

The rearrangement links TRBV9 to TRBJ1-2; D gene unclear. Trimming removed 0 bases from V and 5 bases from J, with 8 bases in between. This CDR3 spans 13 amino acids. CDR1 and CDR2 (germline): SGDLS, YYNGEE. The CDR3 reads CASSVADAYGYTF. CDR3 sequence (DNA): TGTGCCAGCAGCGTAGCTGACGCTTATGGCTACACCTTC.

In this sample, this clonotype turned up a few times. This chain uses TRBV7-8 with TRBJ1-1; D is unresolved. Germline loops: CDR1 SGHVS, CDR2 FQNEAQ. The V gene lost 5 bases and the J gene lost 0 bases, with 10 bases spanning the gap. CDR3 length equals 14 residues. CDR3 residues: CASSPLEMNTEAFF. For the CDR3, the DNA is TGTGCCAGCAGCCCACTCGAGATGAACACTGAAGCTTTCTTT. Combining the CDR3 with reference TRBV7-8 and TRBJ1-1 gives the whole variable domain GAGVSQSPRYKVAKRGQDVALRCDPISGHVSLFWYQQALGQGPEFLTYFQNEAQLDKSGLPSDRFFAERPEGSVSTLKIQRTQQEDSAVYLCASSPLEMNTEAFFGQGTRLTVV.

This chain joins TRBV6-5 and TRBJ2-3, with TRBD2 matching over 11 bases. The V segment lost 5 bases and the J segment 6 bases; nucleotides outside the gene matches: 4. Germline lookup yields CDR1 MNHEY and CDR2 SVGAGI. This CDR3 has 14 residues. CDR3 nucleotides: TGTGCCAGCAGTCCTAGCGGGGGGCGGGATACGCAGTATTTT. Encoded protein: CASSPSGGRDTQYF.

The chain recombines TRBV18 with TRBJ2-1, with 9 bases lining up with TRBD2. The CDR3 loop spans 18 amino acids. Germline lookup yields CDR1 KGHSH and CDR2 LQKENI. The V and J ends lost 1 base and 2 bases, in that order; junction bases with no gene match: 9. The DNA of the CDR3 is TGTGCCAGCTCACCACGGCGGGGGGGCAATTCTGCCTACAATGAGCAGTTCTTC. Its translation is CASSPRRGGNSAYNEQFF.

This CDR3 reads CSARATPHPNEQFF. For the CDR3, the DNA is TGCAGTGCTAGAGCGACACCCCACCCTAATGAGCAGTTCTTC. V is TRBV20-1 and J is TRBJ2-1; no reliable D call. Trimming cost V 1 base and J 7 bases, with 14 bases left between them. This CDR3 has 14 residues. Per germline, CDR1 DFQATT and CDR2 SNEGSKA (reference sequence).

In this sample, this clonotype turned up a few times. This chain uses TRBV15 with TRBJ2-7; TRBD2 is a possible D gene (6 bases). Deletions cut 8 bases from V and 6 bases from J, with 14 bases between. CDR1 and CDR2 from the germline V gene are LNHNV and YYDKDF (reference sequence). CDR3 length equals 12 residues. The CDR3 DNA reads TGTGCCACCGCCCGGGGGTTGTCCGAGCAGTACTTC. Translated, it gives CATARGLSEQYF. Full variable domain (remainder filled in from reference TRBV15 and TRBJ2-7): DAMVIQNPRYQVTQFGKPVTLSCSQTLNHNVMYWYQQKSSQAPKLLFHYYDKDFNNEADTPDNFQSRRPNTSFCFLDIRSPGLGDTAMYLCATARGLSEQYFGPGTRLTVT.

This clonotype was recorded many times. The chain has TRBV12-3 or TRBV12-4 and TRBJ1-1, with 7 bases matching TRBD1. This CDR3 is built from 13 residues. V shed 3 bases, J shed 6 bases, and the junction held 4 bases outside the gene matches. CDR3 coding DNA: TGTGCCAGCAGTTTGGGGCAGGGGGCTGAAGCTTTCTTT. This encodes CASSLGQGAEAFF.

V gene TRBV30 combines with J gene TRBJ1-2, with 7 bases that match TRBD1. CDR1 is GTSNPN and CDR2 is SVGIG in the germline V gene (reference sequence). The CDR3 is 10 residues long. V was pared by 5 bases and J by 8 bases, with 2 bases of the junction left unmatched. The CDR3 bases are TGTGCCTGGGGGACAGACGGCTACACCTTC. Its translation: CAWGTDGYTF.

This chain links TRBV20-1 with TRBJ2-7; TRBD1 might be the D (5 bases). The CDR3 length is 14 residues. With 6 bases removed from V and 4 bases from J, the gap between germline ends came to 19 bases. Germline V gene sequence: CDR1 DFQATT, CDR2 SNEGSKA (reference sequence). CDR3 region: CSAEALAQGYEQYF. The CDR3 region has the DNA TGCAGTGCCGAGGCTTTGGCGCAGGGTTACGAGCAGTACTTC.

The J gene is TRBJ2-3, the V gene TRBV12-3 or TRBV12-4; no reliable D call. Deletions cut 2 bases from V and 6 bases from J, with 9 bases between. There are 13 residues in the CDR3. CDR3 sequence: CASSLRDLDTQYF. The CDR3 DNA reads as TGTGCCAGCAGTTTAAGGGATTTGGATACGCAGTATTTT.

This chain joins TRBV18 and TRBJ2-7; 12 nucleotides line up with TRBD2. The V segment lost 4 bases and the J segment 5 bases; nucleotides outside the gene matches: 3. The CDR3 covers 14 residues. The germline V gene encodes CDR1 KGHSH and CDR2 LQKENI. The CDR3 DNA reads as TGTGCCAGCTCACGACTAGCGGGAGATCACGAGCAGTACTTC. Encoded protein: CASSRLAGDHEQYF. The full variable domain, completed using reference TRBV18 and TRBJ2-7, is NAGVMQNPRHLVRRRGQEARLRCSPMKGHSHVYWYRQLPEEGLKFMVYLQKENIIDESGMPKERFSAEFPKEGPSILRIQQVVRGDSAAYFCASSRLAGDHEQYFGPGTRLTVT.

There are a few counts of this clonotype. J is TRBJ1-3 and V is TRBV5-1; 10 bases map to TRBD1. V shed 2 bases, J shed 3 bases, and the junction held 5 bases outside the gene matches. CDR1 is SGHRS, CDR2 YFSETQ, per germline. The CDR3 extends over 16 amino acids. The CDR3 sequence: CASSLPGTGVGNTIYF. CDR3 coding DNA: TGCGCCAGCAGCTTACCCGGGACAGGGGTTGGAAACACCATATATTTT.

In this sample, this clonotype turned up a few times. J is TRBJ2-2 and V is TRBV20-1; TRBD2 matches at 12 bases. J was trimmed by 4 bases and V by 1 base; bases with no gene match: 4. CDR1 and CDR2 from the germline V gene are DFQATT and SNEGSKA (reference sequence). There are 16 residues in the CDR3. The chain's CDR3 is CSARASGRVGTGELFF. DNA of the CDR3: TGCAGTGCTAGAGCTAGCGGGAGGGTAGGCACCGGGGAGCTGTTTTTT.

V gene TRBV6-5 combines with J gene TRBJ2-3; maybe TRBD2 (7 bases). The CDR3 runs 17 residues. The germline V gene encodes CDR1 MNHEY and CDR2 SVGAGI. The V and J ends lost 6 bases and 5 bases respectively, with 24 bases between them. Here the CDR3 DNA reads TGTGCCAGCAGGGAAGGGGGTATGGCGGGAGCGAGAGATACGCAGTATTTT. Amino acids: CASREGGMAGARDTQYF.

This clonotype turned up a few times. The chain has TRBV19 and TRBJ2-7; D gene uncertain. Germline CDR1 reads LNHDA; CDR2 reads SQIVND (reference sequence). V was trimmed by 4 bases and J by 3 bases, leaving 7 bases between them. The CDR3 has 12 residues. The CDR3 coding sequence is TGTGCCAGTAGTACAGGAGACTACGAGCAGTACTTC. Its translation is CASSTGDYEQYF.

Ten or more counts support this clonotype. V gene TRBV7-2 combines with J gene TRBJ2-7; TRBD2 matches 9 bases. From germline, CDR1 is SGHTA and CDR2 FQGNSA. V was pared by 0 bases and J by 1 base, with 10 bases of the junction left unmatched. The CDR3 extends over 18 amino acids. CDR3 sequence reads: CASSLALGSGGRSYEQYF. Written as DNA, the CDR3 is TGTGCCAGCAGCTTAGCGCTGGGTAGCGGGGGCCGTTCCTACGAGCAGTACTTC.